Listed below are T cell receptor beta chains from one sample, sequenced in a study of blood T cell repertoires in COVID-19. Using immunoSEQ multiplex PCR, the repertoire was profiled, and TCRdb retains in-frame clones only, with some absent. The repertoire has 150,000 to 250,000 clones, roughly 80% of them found once; the top ten carry approximately 12%. Sequenced: PBMCs or T cells enriched from blood (not recorded which). Receptors originate from a man aged 40-55 years who had recovered from COVID-19. CDR3s include the opening cysteine and the closing phenylalanine or tryptophan. Each record gives: clone size, V gene, D gene, J gene, CDR3 DNA, CDR3 protein. The D gene is left open where the match is weak. Not all rows give a size; the values are once, few, many and, for expanded clones, a class.

size: -; V: TRBV7-2; D: -; J: TRBJ1-2; DNA: TGTGCCAGCAGCGCGGTTTCTCACTATGGCTACACCTTC; CDR3: CASSAVSHYGYTF
size: once; V: TRBV19; D: -; J: TRBJ1-3; DNA: TGTGCCAGTAGCAGACTAAACTCGTGGGGAAACACCATATATTTT; CDR3: CASSRLNSWGNTIYF
size: -; V: TRBV2; D: -; J: TRBJ1-2; DNA: TGTGCTGGGCGGGGGAACGACTATGGCTACACCTTC; CDR3: CAGRGNDYGYTF
size: -; V: TRBV7-6; D: TRBD2; J: TRBJ2-1; DNA: TGTGCCAGCAGGAGACTAGCGGGAGGCTTCCCCTACAATGAGCAGTTCTTC; CDR3: CASRRLAGGFPYNEQFF
size: -; V: TRBV5-4; D: TRBD1; J: TRBJ1-3; DNA: TGTGCCAGCAGCCACCGACAGGGGGTCTCTGGAAACACCATATATTTT; CDR3: CASSHRQGVSGNTIYF
size: -; V: TRBV4-1; D: TRBD2; J: TRBJ2-1; DNA: TGCGCCAGCAGATATAGCGGGGATTACAATGAGCAGTTCTTC; CDR3: CASRYSGDYNEQFF
size: -; V: TRBV7-8; D: TRBD1; J: TRBJ2-5; DNA: TGTGCCAGCAGCTCCACAGGGGGCTTAGAGACCCAGTACTTC; CDR3: CASSSTGGLETQYF
size: -; V: TRBV4-1; D: TRBD2; J: TRBJ2-2; DNA: TGCGCCAGCAGCCAAGATGGCGGGAGGGACACCGGGGAGCTGTTTTTT; CDR3: CASSQDGGRDTGELFF
size: -; V: TRBV28; D: TRBD1; J: TRBJ2-1; DNA: TGTGCCAGCAAAGAGGGGGCGAATCACAATGAGCAGTTCTTC; CDR3: CASKEGANHNEQFF
size: few; V: TRBV30; D: TRBD1; J: TRBJ1-1; DNA: TGTGCCTGGTCGGTACAGGGGGAAAGTGAAGCTTTCTTT; CDR3: CAWSVQGESEAFF
size: -; V: TRBV27; D: -; J: TRBJ1-1; DNA: TGTGCCAGCAGCCTATACAGCAACCGCGGGATGAACACTGAAGCTTTCTTT; CDR3: CASSLYSNRGMNTEAFF
size: -; V: TRBV18; D: -; J: TRBJ1-1; DNA: TGTGCCAGCTCACCACCGTCGATGGGGACGGCGGGATGGGCTTTCTTT; CDR3: CASSPPSMGTAGWAFF
size: once; V: TRBV7-2; D: -; J: TRBJ2-2; DNA: TGTGCCAGCAGGACCGGGACAATGAACACCGGGGAGCTGTTTTTT; CDR3: CASRTGTMNTGELFF
size: -; V: TRBV18; D: TRBD1; J: TRBJ1-1; DNA: TGTGCCAGCTCACCAAACAGGGGTGCTTTCTTT; CDR3: CASSPNRGAFF
size: -; V: TRBV7-9; D: TRBD1; J: TRBJ1-2; DNA: TGTGCCAGCAGCGGAACCGGGACAGGGTATGGCTACACCTTC; CDR3: CASSGTGTGYGYTF
size: -; V: TRBV6-5; D: -; J: TRBJ1-2; DNA: TGTGCCAGCAGTTACTCCCAGGGGAACTATGGCTACACCTTC; CDR3: CASSYSQGNYGYTF
size: -; V: TRBV21-1; D: -; J: TRBJ1-5; DNA: TGTGCCAGCAGCAAAAACCAGGACAGGGTTCTTCTGTTCAATCAGCCCCAGCATTTT; CDR3: CASSKNQDRVLLFNQPQHF
size: -; V: TRBV6-2/TRBV6-3; D: TRBD1; J: TRBJ1-1; DNA: TGTGCCAGCAGTTACGGACAGGCCGGGATCACTGAAGCTTTCTTT; CDR3: CASSYGQAGITEAFF
size: -; V: TRBV19; D: -; J: TRBJ2-5; DNA: TGTGCCAGTAGTATAGTTACAGGGTACCAAGAGACCCAGTACTTC; CDR3: CASSIVTGYQETQYF
size: few; V: TRBV29-1; D: -; J: TRBJ1-1; DNA: TGCAGCGTTTCCAGGGGCGGGGGGCGAGCTCACACTGAAGCTTTCTTT; CDR3: CSVSRGGGRAHTEAFF
size: -; V: TRBV7-9; D: TRBD1; J: TRBJ2-7; DNA: TGTGCCAGCAGCCCCACTTTTGGACAGGGCGCCGAGCAGTACTTC; CDR3: CASSPTFGQGAEQYF
size: -; V: TRBV27; D: -; J: TRBJ2-1; DNA: TGTGCCACCTCAGAACGGGACATCTACAATGAGCAGTTCTTC; CDR3: CATSERDIYNEQFF
size: -; V: TRBV3-1/TRBV3-2; D: -; J: TRBJ1-5; DNA: TGTGCCAGCAGCTTTCACGAGAATAGCAATCAGCCCCAGCATTTT; CDR3: CASSFHENSNQPQHF
size: -; V: TRBV5-6; D: -; J: TRBJ1-2; DNA: TGTGCCAGCAGCCGACAACAGGTTGCCGCGGGATATGGCTACACCTTC; CDR3: CASSRQQVAAGYGYTF
size: few; V: TRBV28; D: TRBD1; J: TRBJ2-3; DNA: TGTGCCAGCAGTATAACAGGGGGACGGGTGGATACGCAGTATTTT; CDR3: CASSITGGRVDTQYF
size: -; V: TRBV7-3; D: TRBD2; J: TRBJ2-1; DNA: TGTGCCAGCAGCTTAAAGACTAGCAACAATGAGCAGTTCTTC; CDR3: CASSLKTSNNEQFF
size: -; V: TRBV7-8; D: -; J: TRBJ2-2; DNA: TGTGCCAGCAGCTTAGAGGCTCGGACGGTGCTAGCGACTAGGACCGGGGAGCTGTTTTTT; CDR3: CASSLEARTVLATRTGELFF
size: -; V: TRBV6-2/TRBV6-3; D: TRBD1; J: TRBJ1-1; DNA: TGTGCCAGCAACCCGGACAGGTCCGTCCTCCAAGCTTTCTTT; CDR3: CASNPDRSVLQAFF
size: few; V: TRBV30; D: TRBD1; J: TRBJ1-3; DNA: TGTGCCTGGACCGGGACAGGAGCAAACACCATATATTTT; CDR3: CAWTGTGANTIYF
size: -; V: TRBV6-2/TRBV6-3; D: -; J: TRBJ1-1; DNA: TGTGCCAGCAGTTACGAGCGGGCGCACACTGAAGCTTTCTTT; CDR3: CASSYERAHTEAFF
size: -; V: TRBV27; D: -; J: TRBJ2-7; DNA: TGTGCCAGCAGCCTTGGACGAGGGATCGGCGAGCAGTACTTC; CDR3: CASSLGRGIGEQYF
size: -; V: TRBV7-2; D: TRBD1; J: TRBJ2-7; DNA: TGTGCCAGCAGCCAGTACCCGGGACAGGGGACCTACGAGCAGTACTTC; CDR3: CASSQYPGQGTYEQYF
size: few; V: TRBV11-3; D: -; J: TRBJ2-7; DNA: TGTGCCAGCAGCGCGGGTGGGACTTCCCGCTACGAGCAGTACTTC; CDR3: CASSAGGTSRYEQYF
size: few; V: TRBV5-4; D: -; J: TRBJ1-2; DNA: TGTGCCAGCAGCTTGGGGGGCTTGGGCTACACCTTC; CDR3: CASSLGGLGYTF
size: -; V: TRBV9; D: TRBD2; J: TRBJ2-1; DNA: TGTGCCAGCAGCGCCGCCCCGGGACTAGCAACTGGTGAGCAGTTCTTC; CDR3: CASSAAPGLATGEQFF
size: -; V: TRBV27; D: -; J: TRBJ1-2; DNA: TGTGCCAGCAATCCCTACGGCCCGGGGGGGTCAAGTCGGGGCTACACCTTC; CDR3: CASNPYGPGGSSRGYTF
size: few; V: TRBV13; D: -; J: TRBJ1-2; DNA: TGTGCCAGCAGCCTCGGGAGAGATGTGAATGGCTACACCTTC; CDR3: CASSLGRDVNGYTF
size: -; V: TRBV4-2; D: TRBD2; J: TRBJ2-7; DNA: TGTGCCAGCAGCCAGGGCCTAGCGGGCACCTACGAGCAGTACTTC; CDR3: CASSQGLAGTYEQYF
size: few; V: TRBV4-3; D: -; J: TRBJ2-4; DNA: TGCGCCAGCAGCCAAGGACGGAGGCCCAAAAACATTCAGTACTTC; CDR3: CASSQGRRPKNIQYF
size: -; V: TRBV5-1; D: -; J: TRBJ1-3; DNA: TGCGCCAGCAGCTCGGACAGCGCAGGAAACACCATATATTTT; CDR3: CASSSDSAGNTIYF
size: -; V: TRBV6-2/TRBV6-3; D: -; J: TRBJ1-2; DNA: TGTGCCAGCAGCCCGGACACTACACAGGGAGGGTATGGCTACACCTTC; CDR3: CASSPDTTQGGYGYTF
size: -; V: TRBV29-1; D: TRBD1; J: TRBJ1-1; DNA: TGCAGCGTTACAGGGGGCGAGTGGGCTTTCTTT; CDR3: CSVTGGEWAFF